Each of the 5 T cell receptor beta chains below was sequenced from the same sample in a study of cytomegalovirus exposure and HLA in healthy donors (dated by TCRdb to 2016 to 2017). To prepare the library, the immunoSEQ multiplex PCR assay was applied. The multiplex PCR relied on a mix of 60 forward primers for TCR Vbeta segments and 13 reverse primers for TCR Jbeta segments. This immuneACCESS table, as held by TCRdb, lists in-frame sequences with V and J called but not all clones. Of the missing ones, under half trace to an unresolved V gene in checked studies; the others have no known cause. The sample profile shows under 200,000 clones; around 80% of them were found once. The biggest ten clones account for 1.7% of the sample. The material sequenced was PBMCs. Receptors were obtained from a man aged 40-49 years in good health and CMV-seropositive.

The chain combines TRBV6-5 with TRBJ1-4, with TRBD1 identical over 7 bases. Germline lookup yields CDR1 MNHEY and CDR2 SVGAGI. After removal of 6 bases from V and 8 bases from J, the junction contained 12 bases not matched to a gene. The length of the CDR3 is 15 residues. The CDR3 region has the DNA TGTGCCAGCAGCACATCCGTACAGGGGTGGGAAAAACTGTTTTTT. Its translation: CASSTSVQGWEKLFF.

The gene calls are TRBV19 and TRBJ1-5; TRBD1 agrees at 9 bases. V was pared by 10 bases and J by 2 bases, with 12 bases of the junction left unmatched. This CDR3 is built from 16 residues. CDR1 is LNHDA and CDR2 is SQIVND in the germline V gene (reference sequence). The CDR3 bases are TGTGCCACCCAGAAACGGACAGGGGCGGGCAATCAGCCCCAGCATTTT. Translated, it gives CATQKRTGAGNQPQHF.

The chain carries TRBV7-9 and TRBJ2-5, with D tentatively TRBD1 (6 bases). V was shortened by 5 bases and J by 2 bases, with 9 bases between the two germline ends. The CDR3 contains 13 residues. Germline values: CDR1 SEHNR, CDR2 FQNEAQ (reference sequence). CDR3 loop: CASSKGGQETQYF. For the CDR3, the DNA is TGTGCCAGCAGCAAAGGGGGACAAGAGACCCAGTACTTC.

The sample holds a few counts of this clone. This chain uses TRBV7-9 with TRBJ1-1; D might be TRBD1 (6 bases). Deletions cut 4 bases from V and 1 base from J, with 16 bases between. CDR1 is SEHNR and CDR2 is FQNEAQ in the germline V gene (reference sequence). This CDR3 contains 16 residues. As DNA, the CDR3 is TGTGCCAGCAGCTCACCACCGACAGGAGGGAACACTGAAGCTTTCTTT. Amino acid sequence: CASSSPPTGGNTEAFF.

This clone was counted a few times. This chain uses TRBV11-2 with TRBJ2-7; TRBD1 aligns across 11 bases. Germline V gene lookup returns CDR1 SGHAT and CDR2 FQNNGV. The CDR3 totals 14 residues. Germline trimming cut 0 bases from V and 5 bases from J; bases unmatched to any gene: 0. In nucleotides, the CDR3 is TGTGCCAGCAGCTTAGAGGACAGGGGGCACGAGCAGTACTTC. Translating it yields CASSLEDRGHEQYF.